The 9 T cell receptor beta chains below come from one sample, sequenced in a study of human T cells and chemical hapten exposure. A single record per CDR3 protein comes from TCRdb applying MiXCR to the RACE reads. The data contain around 150,000 distinct CDR3 sequences, 25% to 35% of them seen just once; the ten biggest clones take up about 2.1%. Documented time point: patch test 3, about 24 weeks after DPC sensitization. Treatment indicated: therapeutic diphenylcyclopropenone sensitization with weekly scalp DPC. Sequencing used whole blood, obtained in connection with sensitization to the hapten diphenylcyclopropenone (DPC). These receptors came from a woman younger than 35 with alopecia areata. Some clones in this sample may be carry-over from other donors' samples.

The sample holds a few counts of this clonotype. This chain joins TRBV6-5 and TRBJ2-7, with D possibly being TRBD2 (6 bases). This CDR3 comprises 12 residues. V was cut by 6 bases and J by 5 bases, with 11 bases left in between. CDR1 and CDR2 from the germline V gene are MNHEY and SVGAGI. CDR3 coding DNA: TGTGCCAGCAGCGACAGACTAGACGAGCAGTACTTC. Encoded protein: CASSDRLDEQYF.

In its sample, this clonotype was seen a few times. The chain recombines TRBV11-3 with TRBJ2-2; D is perhaps TRBD1 or TRBD2 (6 bases each). Trimming took 5 bases from V and 0 from J, leaving 25 bases between them. The germline V gene has CDR1 SGHNT and CDR2 YENEEA. The CDR3 runs 20 residues. The CDR3 DNA follows: TGTGCCAGCAGCCAGAGGGGGTTTACTGTTGCGGGGACGAACACCGGGGAGCTGTTTTTT. This translates into CASSQRGFTVAGTNTGELFF.

This clonotype was seen at least ten times. The rearrangement links TRBV7-2 to TRBJ2-3; D not certain. Germline CDR1 is SGHTA and CDR2 is FQGNSA. Trimming took off 5 bases at V and 3 bases at J, with 9 bases between the two ends. CDR3 length: 13 residues. CDR3 loop: CASSALGTDTQYF. DNA for the CDR3: TGTGCCAGCAGCGCCCTGGGAACAGATACGCAGTATTTT.

CDR3 sequence: CASSESRGTEAFF. The CDR3 nucleotides are TGCGCCAGCAGTGAAAGTCGGGGCACTGAAGCTTTCTTT. This chain uses TRBV10-2 with TRBJ1-1; D ambiguous. The germline CDR1 and CDR2 sequences are WSHSY and SAAADI. The ends were cut back, 3 bases at V and 4 bases at J, with 9 bases in the middle. The CDR3 runs to 13 residues.

V and J are TRBV5-1 and TRBJ2-7; a possible D gene is TRBD2 (6 bases). CDR1 is SGHRS, CDR2 YFSETQ, per germline. The length of the CDR3 is 13 residues. V gave up 1 base and J gave up 6 bases, with 11 bases separating them. The CDR3 is CASSLSGGAEQYF. The CDR3 coding sequence is TGCGCCAGCAGCTTGAGCGGCGGGGCCGAGCAGTACTTC. Using reference TRBV5-1 and TRBJ2-7 for the parts outside the CDR3, the full variable domain is KAGVTQTPRYLIKTRGQQVTLSCSPISGHRSVSWYQQTPGQGLQFLFEYFSETQRNKGNFPGRFSGRQFSNSRSEMNVSTLELGDSALYLCASSLSGGAEQYFGPGTRLTVT.

This chain connects TRBV2 to TRBJ2-1, with TRBD1 as a possible D gene (5 bases). Germline loops: CDR1 SNHLY, CDR2 FYNNEI. Trimming stripped 9 bases from V and 0 bases from J, with 12 bases between. The CDR3 totals 14 residues. The CDR3 here is CARSGRASYNEQFF. CDR3 coding DNA: TGTGCCAGGTCGGGCAGGGCCTCCTACAATGAGCAGTTCTTC.

This clonotype turned up a few times. The chain employs TRBV7-2 and TRBJ2-7; D gene uncertain. The CDR3 runs 14 residues. In germline, CDR1 is SGHTA, CDR2 FQGNSA. V was cut by 1 base and J by 5 bases, with 12 bases left in between. The DNA of the CDR3 is TGTGCCAGCAGCTTAGTGTTCCCGGTCGACGAGCAGTACTTC. Translated: CASSLVFPVDEQYF.

This rearrangement joins TRBV9 to TRBJ2-1; 9 bases line up with TRBD2. Germline CDR1 is SGDLS and CDR2 is YYNGEE. This CDR3 region has 16 residues. V shed 0 bases and J 2 bases; nucleotides not matched to a gene: 3. The CDR3 region has the DNA TGTGCCAGCAGCGTAGATGCGGGGGGGCCCTACAATGAGCAGTTCTTC. This translates into CASSVDAGGPYNEQFF.

This clonotype has only a few counts. The chain couples TRBV29-1 to TRBJ1-2; D gene ambiguous. The germline V gene has CDR1 SQVTM and CDR2 ANQGSEA. Deletions cut 2 bases from V and 5 bases from J, with 0 bases between. This CDR3 comprises 9 residues. The CDR3 coding sequence is TGCAGCGTTGAATATGGCTACACCTTC. This gives the protein CSVEYGYTF. Supplemented by reference TRBV29-1 and TRBJ1-2, the full variable domain reads SAVISQKPSRDICQRGTSLTIQCQVDSQVTMMFWYRQQPGQSLTLIATANQGSEATYESGFVIDKFPISRPNLTFSTLTVSNMSPEDSSIYLCSVEYGYTFGSGTRLTVV.